A selection of T cell receptor beta chains follows, all from one sample in a study of cytomegalovirus exposure and HLA in healthy donors. Method: immunoSEQ multiplex PCR; TCRdb's copy keeps in-frame clones and lacks some. Here the sample spans 150,000 to 200,000 clones, around 80% being singletons. The source material was PBMCs. All receptors come from a woman in her twenties or thirties in good health and CMV-seropositive. Both conserved end residues are part of each CDR3. A D gene is named only where the DNA matches it firmly. Where a row states a size, it is once, few, many or the class of an expanded clone; other rows omit it.

TRBV10-3,once,.,TRBJ2-3,TGTGCCATCAGAGCCCTTGCCCGCGGCACAGATACGCAGTATTTT,CAIRALARGTDTQYF
TRBV7-2,.,TRBD1,TRBJ2-2,TGTGCCAGCAGCTTAGCGGGGGGGACAGGGCTTGGGGTTCGCACCGGGGAGCTGTTTTTT,CASSLAGGTGLGVRTGELFF
TRBV6-5,.,.,TRBJ2-7,TGTGCCAGCAGTTACTCGGAGGGTCAGGGGGTCGAGCAGTACTTC,CASSYSEGQGVEQYF
TRBV6-5,.,.,TRBJ2-1,TGTGCCAGCAGTTCGGGGTTATACAATGAGCAGTTCTTC,CASSSGLYNEQFF
TRBV5-5,once,.,TRBJ1-2,TGTGCCAGCAGCTTGGAACAGGGTATTCTGCGTGGCTACACCTTC,CASSLEQGILRGYTF
TRBV11-2,few,.,TRBJ2-3,TGTGCCAGCAACCCCACAGCGGGTACGCAGTATTTT,CASNPTAGTQYF
TRBV27,once,.,TRBJ2-1,TGTGCCAGCAGTTTTTTTCTGGGAGATAGGGATGAGCAGTTCTTC,CASSFFLGDRDEQFF
TRBV6-5,once,.,TRBJ1-1,TGTGCCAGCAGTTACGGAGTAATGAACACTGAAGCTTTCTTT,CASSYGVMNTEAFF
TRBV18,.,.,TRBJ2-5,TGTGCCAGCTCACTGACAGGGACTCAAGAGACCCAGTACTTC,CASSLTGTQETQYF
TRBV20-1,.,TRBD1,TRBJ2-3,TGCAGTGCCACCGGGACAGGGCTTAAGTATTTT,CSATGTGLKYF
TRBV29-1,.,.,TRBJ1-1,TGCAGCGCAGCCGAGGCTCCGAACACTGAAGCTTTCTTT,CSAAEAPNTEAFF
TRBV18,once,TRBD2,TRBJ2-7,TGTGCCAGCTCACCAGGGACTAGCGTATACGAGCAGTACTTC,CASSPGTSVYEQYF
TRBV7-9,.,.,TRBJ1-1,TGTGCCAGCAGCAAAACGGGGAACACTGAAGCTTTCTTT,CASSKTGNTEAFF
TRBV15,.,.,TRBJ1-1,TGTGCCACCAGCAGAGAGGGGGGTGGGATGACCGCTTTCTTT,CATSREGGGMTAFF
TRBV6-1,few,.,TRBJ2-7,TGTGCCAGCAGCCCGGGAAACGAAGCCTACGAGCAGTACTTC,CASSPGNEAYEQYF
TRBV5-1,once,.,TRBJ2-5,TGCGCCAGCAGCCAAGGGGGCGGGAAAGAGACCCAGTACTTC,CASSQGGGKETQYF
TRBV27,.,TRBD1,TRBJ1-1,TGTGCCAGCAGCCCGAACAGGGGGTACACTGAAGCTTTCTTT,CASSPNRGYTEAFF
TRBV30,.,.,TRBJ1-3,TGTGCCTGGAGTACCGGGGCTGGAAACACCATATATTTT,CAWSTGAGNTIYF
TRBV30,.,.,TRBJ2-5,TGTGCCTGGAGTCCCCCAGGAGAGACCCAGTACTTC,CAWSPPGETQYF
TRBV5-1,.,.,TRBJ2-5,TGCGCCAGCAGCTTAGACAGCCCCGCGGAGACCCAGTACTTC,CASSLDSPAETQYF
TRBV2,many,.,TRBJ2-4,TGTGCCAGCAGTGAAGGGGGGGTGGGCAAAAACATTCAGTACTTC,CASSEGGVGKNIQYF
TRBV10-3,.,TRBD1,TRBJ1-1,TGTGCCATCAGTGATACACAGGGGTCTGAAGCTTTCTTT,CAISDTQGSEAFF
TRBV7-9,.,.,TRBJ2-5,TGTGCCAGCAGCTTCACAGATACCCAGTACTTC,CASSFTDTQYF
TRBV7-9,.,.,TRBJ2-7,TGTGCCAGCAGCTCCTCGGCGGAATACGAGCAGTACTTC,CASSSSAEYEQYF
TRBV7-8,.,TRBD1,TRBJ2-1,TGTGCCAGCAGAAAAACAGGGGGAAATGAGCAGTTCTTC,CASRKTGGNEQFF
TRBV19,.,TRBD1,TRBJ1-5,TGTGCCAGTAGTATGACAGGGGTTAGCAATCAGCCCCAGCATTTT,CASSMTGVSNQPQHF
TRBV4-1,.,TRBD2,TRBJ2-5,TGCGCCAGCAGCCGCCCCGGACTAGCGGGGGGAGAGACCCAGTACTTC,CASSRPGLAGGETQYF
TRBV5-1,.,TRBD1,TRBJ2-2,TGCGCCAGCAGCTTGGTTGTCGGGACAGCGAACACCGGGGAGCTGTTTTTT,CASSLVVGTANTGELFF
TRBV6-5,.,.,TRBJ2-1,TGTGCCAGCAGTTACTCGCGGGGACGGGATGAGCAGTTCTTC,CASSYSRGRDEQFF
TRBV9,.,.,TRBJ1-5,TGTGCCAGCAGCGTAGAGTCCGGGTCGCCCCAGCATTTT,CASSVESGSPQHF
TRBV7-2,.,.,TRBJ2-2,TGTGCCAGCAGGTACAGGATGAACACCGGGGAGCTGTTTTTT,CASRYRMNTGELFF
TRBV10-3,.,TRBD1,TRBJ1-5,TGTGCCATCAGTGAGTCGAGGACAGGGATTGGGCCCCAGCATTTT,CAISESRTGIGPQHF
TRBV6-1,.,.,TRBJ1-2,TGTGCCAGCAGTGAAGGCCAGCCAGGAAGTTATGGCTACACCTTC,CASSEGQPGSYGYTF
TRBV7-2,once,TRBD2,TRBJ2-5,TGTGCCAGCAGCTTAGCGCGGACTAGCGGGAGGGGGACCCAGTACTTC,CASSLARTSGRGTQYF
TRBV14,few,.,TRBJ1-4,TGTGCCAGCAGCCCCGACAGGACTAATGAAAAACTGTTTTTT,CASSPDRTNEKLFF
TRBV4-2,.,.,TRBJ2-1,TGTGCCAGCAGCCAAGATACAGGGCTCAGCTCCTACAATGAGCAGTTCTTC,CASSQDTGLSSYNEQFF
TRBV4-2,.,TRBD1,TRBJ2-7,TGTGCCAGCAGCGACTCTAGACAGGGTTGGCTCGAGCAGTACTTC,CASSDSRQGWLEQYF
TRBV27,.,TRBD2,TRBJ2-1,TGTGCCAGCAGTTTAGTTGTCAACCCGGGACTAGGGCTGTTCTTC,CASSLVVNPGLGLFF
TRBV7-9,.,.,TRBJ2-7,TGTGCCAGCAGCTCCCCGGGGGTTGAGCAGTACTTC,CASSSPGVEQYF
TRBV25-1,few,TRBD1,TRBJ1-5,TGTGCCAGCAGCATAATTATACAGGGGGCTAATCAGCCCCAGCATTTT,CASSIIIQGANQPQHF
TRBV5-4,.,.,TRBJ2-7,TGTGCCAGCAGTTCTTCAAGGGGTAACTACGAGCAGTACTTC,CASSSSRGNYEQYF
TRBV4-3,.,.,TRBJ1-5,TGCGCCAGCAGCCAAGAGGGGGGACAGCCCCAGCATTTT,CASSQEGGQPQHF
TRBV6-5,.,.,TRBJ1-1,TGTGCCAGCAGTCCAGGGAGGGGTACTGAAGCTTTCTTT,CASSPGRGTEAFF
TRBV2,.,.,TRBJ2-3,TGTGCCAGCAGTGAACAGGATACGCAGTATTTT,CASSEQDTQYF
TRBV2,.,.,TRBJ2-7,TGTGCCAGCAGTGAAGGCGGGACAGCGGACGAGCAGTACTTC,CASSEGGTADEQYF